The 9 T cell receptor beta chains below all came from one sample that was sequenced in a study of blood T cell repertoires in COVID-19. Clones were read by immunoSEQ multiplex PCR, and TCRdb kept only the in-frame ones, dropping some. The sample lists 200,000 to 250,000 clones; about 83% were seen once. The sample comprised peripheral blood. These receptor sequences come from a man aged 30 to 39 who had recovered from COVID-19.

The V gene is TRBV15, the J gene TRBJ1-4, with TRBD1 identical over 10 bases. The CDR3 has 14 residues. CDR1 LNHNV and CDR2 YYDKDF come from the germline V gene (reference sequence). The junction had 2 bases not matched to a gene; V was cut back by 3 bases and J by 7 bases. The DNA of the CDR3 is TGTGCCACCAGCAGGGACAGGGGGAGTGAAAAACTGTTTTTT. This encodes CATSRDRGSEKLFF.

This clone has a handful of counts. The chain couples TRBV2 to TRBJ1-2, with D unclear. The germline gives CDR1 SNHLY, CDR2 FYNNEI. The length of the CDR3 is 12 residues. The ends were cut back, 8 bases at V and 4 bases at J, with 11 bases in the middle. The CDR3 protein is CASGSSGYGYTF. CDR3 DNA sequence: TGTGCCAGCGGGTCGTCAGGCTATGGCTACACCTTC.

This sequence joins TRBV11-2 and TRBJ1-2; D is ambiguous. Between the trimmed V and J ends, which lost 3 bases and 8 bases, there was a span of 16 bases. Germline V lookup: CDR1 SGHAT, CDR2 FQNNGV. This CDR3 is 14 amino acids long. The CDR3 nucleotides read TGTGCCAGCAGCTTCAGTTCGAACCTGGTGGGCTACACCTTC. This encodes CASSFSSNLVGYTF.

This sequence joins TRBV5-1 and TRBJ2-1, with D perhaps TRBD1 (5 bases). The length of the CDR3 is 17 residues. CDR1 SGHRS and CDR2 YFSETQ come from the germline V gene. V shed 0 bases and J shed 5 bases, with 18 bases lying between them. CDR3 coding DNA: TGCGCCAGCAGCTTGGCCATATCAGGGAAGTTCGACAATGAGCAGTTCTTC. Residues: CASSLAISGKFDNEQFF.

J is TRBJ1-1 and V is TRBV5-1, with 7 bases matching TRBD1. With V trimmed by 5 bases and J by 0 bases, 10 bases remained unmatched. This CDR3 is 16 amino acids long. The germline gives CDR1 SGHRS, CDR2 YFSETQ. CDR3 nucleotide sequence: TGCGCCAGCAGACATACAGTCGGGACAGTGAACACTGAAGCTTTCTTT. Its translation: CASRHTVGTVNTEAFF.

The V and J genes are TRBV2 and TRBJ1-1; a possible D gene is TRBD1 (5 bases). The V gene's germline CDR1 is SNHLY and CDR2 FYNNEI. Trimming left V 7 bases short and J 4 bases short, with 10 bases between. CDR3 size: 12 residues. CDR3 sequence (DNA): TGTGCCAGCATCCTTACAGGCACTGAAGCTTTCTTT. Amino acids: CASILTGTEAFF.

The rearrangement links TRBV5-5 to TRBJ1-2; 9 nucleotides line up with TRBD1. The CDR3 loop spans 16 amino acids. Unmatched junction bases numbered 13, after V lost 6 bases and J lost 4 bases. The germline gives CDR1 SGHKS, CDR2 YYEKEE (reference sequence). Written as DNA, the CDR3 is TGTGCCAGCATAAATGATCCGGGACAGGGCTTCTATGGCTACACCTTC. It translates to CASINDPGQGFYGYTF. The whole variable domain, filled in from reference TRBV5-5 and TRBJ1-2, reads DAGVTQSPTHLIKTRGQQVTLRCSPISGHKSVSWYQQVLGQGPQFIFQYYEKEERGRGNFPDRFSARQFPNYSSELNVNALLLGDSALYLCASINDPGQGFYGYTFGSGTRLTVV.

In the case of this clone: Other DNA sequences of this sample code for an identical CDR3. This chain links TRBV10-3 with TRBJ2-3, with 10 bases that match TRBD2. The ends lost 6 bases at V and 1 base at J; junction bases unmatched: 1. The length of the CDR3 is 14 residues. CDR1 is ENHRY, CDR2 SYGVKD, per germline. In DNA, the CDR3 is TGTGCCATCAGCAGCGGGGGGGGCACAGATACGCAGTATTTT. Translating gives CAISSGGGTDTQYF.

The chain links TRBV6-2 or TRBV6-3 to TRBJ1-4; TRBD1 matches at 9 bases. V shed 4 bases and J 8 bases; nucleotides not matched to a gene: 11. Germline V gene sequence: CDR1 MNHEY, CDR2 SVGEGT. The CDR3 consists of 16 residues. CDR3 amino acids: CASSSSPGQGSEKLFF. In DNA, the CDR3 is TGTGCCAGCAGTTCCAGTCCGGGACAGGGTAGCGAAAAACTGTTTTTT.